The present entry profiles one TCR beta chain with its context. The observed sequence ends 3 residues before the CDR3 terminus, with the missing tail filled in from the germline J gene. The repertoire was sequenced with immunoSEQ multiplex PCR; TCRdb's copy has only in-frame clones and lacks some. The sample totals about 34,000 clones. All participants had a single incident cervical HPV16 infection, and prevalent HPV16 infections were excluded. This sample was taken from a study of T cells in women clearing cervical HPV infection. Trimming removed 4 bases from V and 3 bases from J; junction bases left unmatched: 0. CDR1 and CDR2 (germline): LNHDA, SQIVND (reference sequence). The CDR3 contains 13 residues.

This chain joins TRBV19 and TRBJ2-5; 9 positions agree with TRBD1. This clonotype was sampled from a woman aged 18 to 75 with a cervical HPV16 infection that either progressed to CIN3+ or cleared (not recorded which). Sequenced: blood buffy coat. The DNA read from the CDR3 is TGTGCCAGTAGTAGGGACAGGGAAGAGACC. It codes for CASSRDREET. The full CDR3 protein is CASSRDREETQYF.